One sample yielded the 25 T cell receptor beta chains listed below, sequenced in a study of regulatory T cells. Study-wide results and caveats: Hydrophobic residues at CDR3 positions 6 and 7 were enriched in conventional CD4+ T cells of CD3G-deficient patients.

The primer mix had 52 TRBV and 13 TRBJ primers. Libraries were prepared by immunoSEQ multiplex PCR; TCRdb keeps only in-frame clonotypes and omits some of them. The table has almost 30,000 clones, roughly 92% seen once; the top ten hold roughly 1.6%. What these receptors recognize is not known. The source material was conventional CD4+ T cells sorted from blood. Receptors originate from a person between 18 and 35 years old with CD3G deficiency.

The chain couples TRBV6-1 to TRBJ2-4; possibly TRBD1 for D (5 bases). Trimming removed 0 bases from V and 0 bases from J, with 15 bases in between. CDR1 is MNHNS and CDR2 is SASEGT in the germline V gene. The CDR3 has 18 amino acids. Written as DNA, the CDR3 is TGTGCCAGCAGTGAAGCGCTAAGGGGCCGGCTAGCCAAAAACATTCAGTACTTC. As protein: CASSEALRGRLAKNIQYF.

This clone is a singleton in its sample. The chain recombines TRBV7-2 with TRBJ2-5; 14 bases fit TRBD2. The last part of the DNA fits TRBJ2-7 better; the J call may be wrong. The CDR3 length is 16 residues. Per germline, CDR1 SGHTA and CDR2 FQGNSA. This CDR3 is CASSRAGTSGGNEQYF. The DNA of the CDR3 is TGTGCCAGCAGCAGAGCAGGGACTAGCGGGGGAAACGAGCAGTACTTC.

The chain links TRBV4-2 to TRBJ1-2; D unclear. Between the trimmed V and J ends, which lost 0 bases and 5 bases, there was a span of 13 bases. The CDR3 totals 15 residues. Germline CDR1 LGHNA, CDR2 YNFKEQ. The CDR3 reads CASSQEWRDLYGYTF. CDR3 nucleotide sequence: TGTGCCAGCAGCCAAGAATGGAGGGATCTTTATGGCTACACCTTC.

V and J are TRBV2 and TRBJ1-1; D may be TRBD1 (6 bases). V lost 5 bases and J 5 bases, leaving 15 bases between the germline ends. The CDR3 is 14 amino acids. CDR1 is SNHLY, CDR2 FYNNEI, per germline. The CDR3: CASSLEGGGTEAFF. The CDR3 region has the DNA TGTGCCAGCAGTCTCGAGGGGGGGGGAACTGAAGCTTTCTTT.

As to this clone: This sample also contains other DNA sequences that code for the same CDR3. This sequence joins TRBV28 and TRBJ2-7; no clear D gene. Trimming stripped 4 bases from V and 4 bases from J, with 5 bases between. Germline CDR1 reads MDHEN; CDR2 reads SYDVKM. This CDR3 is 11 amino acids long. The CDR3: CASSSDYEQYF. In DNA form, the CDR3 reads TGTGCCAGCAGTTCCGATTACGAGCAGTACTTC.

This clone was recorded once. The chain couples TRBV6-1 to TRBJ2-7; D call uncertain. In germline, CDR1 is MNHNS, CDR2 SASEGT. Trimming left V 0 bases short and J 6 bases short, with 12 bases between. The CDR3 sequence is 14 residues long. The CDR3 loop is CASSEAQRVSEQYF. CDR3 coding DNA: TGTGCCAGCAGTGAAGCGCAAAGGGTTTCCGAGCAGTACTTC.

The V gene is TRBV5-1, the J gene TRBJ1-1; D remains ambiguous. Germline CDR1 and CDR2: SGHRS and YFSETQ. Trimming removed 6 bases from V and 7 bases from J, with 19 bases in between. The CDR3 length is 14 residues. The DNA for the CDR3 is TGCGCCAGCACCGACACACAACCGTTAGATGAAGCTTTCTTT. Protein sequence: CASTDTQPLDEAFF. Variable domain in full (rest from reference TRBV5-1 and TRBJ1-1): KAGVTQTPRYLIKTRGQQVTLSCSPISGHRSVSWYQQTPGQGLQFLFEYFSETQRNKGNFPGRFSGRQFSNSRSEMNVSTLELGDSALYLCASTDTQPLDEAFFGQGTRLTVV.

The chain has TRBV6-6 and TRBJ1-2, with D unclear. Germline CDR1 is MNHNY and CDR2 is SVGAGI (reference sequence). The length of the CDR3 is 14 residues. The germline V and J ends were trimmed by 2 bases and 8 bases, with 15 bases remaining between them. The chain's CDR3 is CASSYPARGIGYTF. CDR3 nucleotides: TGTGCCAGCAGTTACCCAGCGAGAGGTATAGGCTACACCTTC.

V is TRBV11-2 and J is TRBJ2-7, with a weak D call TRBD2 (6 bases). The CDR3 covers 17 residues. Per the germline V gene, CDR1 is SGHAT and CDR2 is FQNNGV. Trimming left V 1 base short and J 0 bases short, with 16 bases between. The CDR3 sequence: CASSLGGGRRGSYEQYF. The DNA for the CDR3 is TGTGCCAGCAGCTTAGGTGGAGGCCGGCGGGGCTCCTACGAGCAGTACTTC. The whole variable domain, remainder taken from reference TRBV11-2 and TRBJ2-7, is EAGVAQSPRYKIIEKRQSVAFWCNPISGHATLYWYQQILGQGPKLLIQFQNNGVVDDSQLPKDRFSAERLKGVDSTLKIQPAKLEDSAVYLCASSLGGGRRGSYEQYFGPGTRLTVT.

V is TRBV28 and J is TRBJ2-2; TRBD2 matches 8 bases. CDR3 length: 16 amino acids. The germline V gene encodes CDR1 MDHEN and CDR2 SYDVKM. After removal of 5 bases from V and 2 bases from J, the junction contained 7 bases not matched to a gene. The CDR3 spells CASSPIGGANTGELFF. The CDR3 coding sequence is TGTGCCAGCAGTCCTATCGGGGGGGCTAACACCGGGGAGCTGTTTTTT.

The chain couples TRBV12-5 to TRBJ2-1; 10 nucleotides align to TRBD2. This CDR3 has 22 residues. CDR1 and CDR2 (germline): LGHNT, FRNRAP. V trimming: 0 bases; J trimming: 4 bases; junction bases outside the gene matches: 21. In nucleotides, the CDR3 is TGTGCTAGTGGTTTGGTACTAGGATCCTCCGCTCCGGGACTAGCGCCGTACAATGAGCAGTTCTTC. Its translation is CASGLVLGSSAPGLAPYNEQFF.

The rearrangement joins TRBV5-1 to TRBJ2-3; D may be TRBD1 (6 bases). CDR3 length: 14 residues. Germline assignment: CDR1 SGHRS and CDR2 YFSETQ. V was cut by 4 bases and J by 0 bases, with 9 bases left in between. The CDR3 nucleotides are TGCGCCAGCAGCCCAGGACAGAGCACAGATACGCAGTATTTT. It encodes CASSPGQSTDTQYF.

This rearrangement joins TRBV6-5 to TRBJ1-1, with 9 bases identical to TRBD1. The CDR3 has 15 residues. Germline-derived CDR1 and CDR2 are MNHEY and SVGAGI. V shed 5 bases and J 0 bases; nucleotides not matched to a gene: 4. This CDR3 reads CASSKGQGLNTEAFF. As DNA, the CDR3 is TGTGCCAGCAGTAAGGGACAGGGATTGAACACTGAAGCTTTCTTT.

This chain uses TRBV18 with TRBJ2-7; 9 bases are shared with TRBD1. V lost 1 base to trimming and J lost 5 bases; unmatched junction nucleotides: 6. Germline CDR1 KGHSH, CDR2 LQKENI. The CDR3 loop spans 15 amino acids. The CDR3 nucleotides are TGTGCCAGCTCACCACGCCCCGGGACAGGGAACGAGCAGTACTTC. Its protein product is CASSPRPGTGNEQYF. Full variable domain (outside the CDR3, taken from reference TRBV18 and TRBJ2-7): NAGVMQNPRHLVRRRGQEARLRCSPMKGHSHVYWYRQLPEEGLKFMVYLQKENIIDESGMPKERFSAEFPKEGPSILRIQQVVRGDSAAYFCASSPRPGTGNEQYFGPGTRLTVT.

The J gene is TRBJ2-5, the V gene TRBV5-1; TRBD1 is a possible D gene (6 bases). Germline V lookup: CDR1 SGHRS, CDR2 YFSETQ. The CDR3 is 14 amino acids. V lost 1 base to trimming and J lost 5 bases, with 12 bases between them. The CDR3 sequence: CASSLMGAIETQYF. The CDR3 nucleotides read TGCGCCAGCAGCTTGATGGGGGCGATCGAGACCCAGTACTTC.

The chain employs TRBV6-1 and TRBJ2-7; no definite D call. The CDR3 is 15 residues long. The V end was cut by 5 bases, the J end by 5 bases, with 19 bases between. Germline V gene lookup returns CDR1 MNHNS and CDR2 SASEGT. CDR3 region: CASSNTGSLGHEQYF. The CDR3 nucleotides are TGTGCCAGCAGTAATACCGGGTCATTAGGGCACGAGCAGTACTTC.

The genes are TRBV6-6 and TRBJ2-3, with D possibly being TRBD1 or TRBD2 (5 bases each). Germline V gene sequence: CDR1 MNHNY, CDR2 SVGAGI (reference sequence). V was shortened by 0 bases and J by 6 bases, with 13 bases between the two germline ends. The CDR3 consists of 15 residues. Here the CDR3 reads CASSYSRVGEDTQYF. DNA of the CDR3: TGTGCCAGCAGTTACTCGCGTGTGGGGGAGGATACGCAGTATTTT.

The CDR3 sequence: CASSYQGSSNYGYTF. CDR3 nucleotides: TGTGCCAGCAGTTACCAGGGATCCTCTAACTATGGCTACACCTTC. The chain links TRBV6-6 to TRBJ1-2, with a possible D match to TRBD1 (5 bases). This CDR3 is built from 15 residues. Trimming removed 2 bases at V and 0 bases at J, with 10 bases between. Germline assignment: CDR1 MNHNY and CDR2 SVGAGI (reference sequence).

The chain is built from TRBV27 and TRBJ1-2; D is possibly TRBD1 (5 bases). Between the trimmed V and J ends, which lost 3 bases and 6 bases, there was a span of 11 bases. The CDR3 is 13 amino acids. The germline CDR1 and CDR2 sequences are MNHEY and SMNVEV (reference sequence). The CDR3 coding sequence is TGTGCCAGCAGTTTTCGGGGGGGACATGGCTACACCTTC. Protein: CASSFRGGHGYTF.

The rearrangement uses TRBV11-2 and TRBJ2-7; no definite D call. Germline CDR1 and CDR2: SGHAT and FQNNGV. The CDR3 length is 12 residues. Trimming pared 5 bases from V and 0 bases from J, leaving 5 bases between. CDR3 region: CASSEHSYEQYF. The CDR3, as DNA: TGTGCCAGCAGCGAACACTCCTACGAGCAGTACTTC.

In nucleotides, the CDR3 is TGTGCCAGCAGCCCCACGGACTATCGGATGAAGACCCAGTACTTC. It yields the protein CASSPTDYRMKTQYF. The chain recombines TRBV7-8 with TRBJ2-5; maybe TRBD2 (6 bases). V shed 5 bases and J shed 6 bases, with 19 bases lying between them. The CDR3 covers 15 residues. Germline assignment: CDR1 SGHVS and CDR2 FQNEAQ.

CDR3 sequence reads: CASSLGYNTFNQPQHF. Written as DNA, the CDR3 is TGTGCCAGCAGCTTAGGGTACAACACCTTCAATCAGCCCCAGCATTTT. V gene TRBV7-2 combines with J gene TRBJ1-5; D call uncertain. The V end was cut by 1 base, the J end by 3 bases, with 13 bases between. The germline gives CDR1 SGHTA, CDR2 FQGNSA. This CDR3 has 16 amino acids.

The V call is TRBV5-1, the J call TRBJ2-1, with D tentatively TRBD1 (6 bases). V lost 4 bases, J lost 0 bases, and 14 bases lay in between. The CDR3 is made up of 16 amino acids. The germline CDR1 and CDR2 sequences are SGHRS and YFSETQ. CDR3 nucleotides: TGCGCCAGCAGCCCATCAGGGGCCCGCTCCTACAATGAGCAGTTCTTC. Translation gives CASSPSGARSYNEQFF.

This chain links TRBV19 with TRBJ2-2; TRBD2 aligns across 8 bases. J gave up 3 bases and V 5 bases, and 8 bases lay outside the gene matches. Germline V CDR1 and CDR2: LNHDA, SQIVND (reference sequence). This CDR3 region has 16 residues. The CDR3 sequence is CASSETSGVDTGELFF. For the CDR3, the DNA is TGTGCCAGTAGTGAAACTAGCGGAGTGGACACCGGGGAGCTGTTTTTT.

The chain uses TRBV28 and TRBJ2-4; TRBD2 matches at 7 bases. CDR3 length: 14 amino acids. Germline V gene data show CDR1 as MDHEN and CDR2 as SYDVKM. With V trimmed by 2 bases and J by 7 bases, 5 bases remained unmatched. The chain's CDR3 is CASSLAGDLNIQYF. The CDR3 bases are TGTGCCAGCAGTTTAGCGGGAGATTTGAACATTCAGTACTTC. Drawing the rest from reference TRBV28 and TRBJ2-4, the complete variable domain is DVKVTQSSRYLVKRTGEKVFLECVQDMDHENMFWYRQDPGLGLRLIYFSYDVKMKEKGDIPEGYSVSREKKERFSLILESASTNQTSMYLCASSLAGDLNIQYFGAGTRLSVL.